Given below is one TCR beta chain in context. Its antigen is undetermined. This table comes from immunoSEQ multiplex PCR, and its TCRdb copy is limited to in-frame clones, with some not included. The sample records approximately 100,000 clones, about 86% being singletons. The CDR3 has 15 residues. V lost 2 bases and J 1 base, leaving 11 bases between the germline ends. Per the germline V gene, CDR1 is SEHNR and CDR2 is FQNEAQ (reference sequence). These data belong to a study of T cell responses to AZD1222 COVID-19 vaccine. Findings of the study overall: Most donors were white British and more were female, and clonal diversity was possibly underestimated.

The genes are TRBV7-9 and TRBJ1-1, with D maybe TRBD1 (6 bases). The input for sequencing was peripheral blood, taken on day 0 of AZD1222 vaccination. The TCR originated in an adult in good health. This CDR3 is CASSLPQGPNTEAFF. DNA for the CDR3: TGTGCCAGCAGCTTACCACAGGGCCCGAACACTGAAGCTTTCTTT.